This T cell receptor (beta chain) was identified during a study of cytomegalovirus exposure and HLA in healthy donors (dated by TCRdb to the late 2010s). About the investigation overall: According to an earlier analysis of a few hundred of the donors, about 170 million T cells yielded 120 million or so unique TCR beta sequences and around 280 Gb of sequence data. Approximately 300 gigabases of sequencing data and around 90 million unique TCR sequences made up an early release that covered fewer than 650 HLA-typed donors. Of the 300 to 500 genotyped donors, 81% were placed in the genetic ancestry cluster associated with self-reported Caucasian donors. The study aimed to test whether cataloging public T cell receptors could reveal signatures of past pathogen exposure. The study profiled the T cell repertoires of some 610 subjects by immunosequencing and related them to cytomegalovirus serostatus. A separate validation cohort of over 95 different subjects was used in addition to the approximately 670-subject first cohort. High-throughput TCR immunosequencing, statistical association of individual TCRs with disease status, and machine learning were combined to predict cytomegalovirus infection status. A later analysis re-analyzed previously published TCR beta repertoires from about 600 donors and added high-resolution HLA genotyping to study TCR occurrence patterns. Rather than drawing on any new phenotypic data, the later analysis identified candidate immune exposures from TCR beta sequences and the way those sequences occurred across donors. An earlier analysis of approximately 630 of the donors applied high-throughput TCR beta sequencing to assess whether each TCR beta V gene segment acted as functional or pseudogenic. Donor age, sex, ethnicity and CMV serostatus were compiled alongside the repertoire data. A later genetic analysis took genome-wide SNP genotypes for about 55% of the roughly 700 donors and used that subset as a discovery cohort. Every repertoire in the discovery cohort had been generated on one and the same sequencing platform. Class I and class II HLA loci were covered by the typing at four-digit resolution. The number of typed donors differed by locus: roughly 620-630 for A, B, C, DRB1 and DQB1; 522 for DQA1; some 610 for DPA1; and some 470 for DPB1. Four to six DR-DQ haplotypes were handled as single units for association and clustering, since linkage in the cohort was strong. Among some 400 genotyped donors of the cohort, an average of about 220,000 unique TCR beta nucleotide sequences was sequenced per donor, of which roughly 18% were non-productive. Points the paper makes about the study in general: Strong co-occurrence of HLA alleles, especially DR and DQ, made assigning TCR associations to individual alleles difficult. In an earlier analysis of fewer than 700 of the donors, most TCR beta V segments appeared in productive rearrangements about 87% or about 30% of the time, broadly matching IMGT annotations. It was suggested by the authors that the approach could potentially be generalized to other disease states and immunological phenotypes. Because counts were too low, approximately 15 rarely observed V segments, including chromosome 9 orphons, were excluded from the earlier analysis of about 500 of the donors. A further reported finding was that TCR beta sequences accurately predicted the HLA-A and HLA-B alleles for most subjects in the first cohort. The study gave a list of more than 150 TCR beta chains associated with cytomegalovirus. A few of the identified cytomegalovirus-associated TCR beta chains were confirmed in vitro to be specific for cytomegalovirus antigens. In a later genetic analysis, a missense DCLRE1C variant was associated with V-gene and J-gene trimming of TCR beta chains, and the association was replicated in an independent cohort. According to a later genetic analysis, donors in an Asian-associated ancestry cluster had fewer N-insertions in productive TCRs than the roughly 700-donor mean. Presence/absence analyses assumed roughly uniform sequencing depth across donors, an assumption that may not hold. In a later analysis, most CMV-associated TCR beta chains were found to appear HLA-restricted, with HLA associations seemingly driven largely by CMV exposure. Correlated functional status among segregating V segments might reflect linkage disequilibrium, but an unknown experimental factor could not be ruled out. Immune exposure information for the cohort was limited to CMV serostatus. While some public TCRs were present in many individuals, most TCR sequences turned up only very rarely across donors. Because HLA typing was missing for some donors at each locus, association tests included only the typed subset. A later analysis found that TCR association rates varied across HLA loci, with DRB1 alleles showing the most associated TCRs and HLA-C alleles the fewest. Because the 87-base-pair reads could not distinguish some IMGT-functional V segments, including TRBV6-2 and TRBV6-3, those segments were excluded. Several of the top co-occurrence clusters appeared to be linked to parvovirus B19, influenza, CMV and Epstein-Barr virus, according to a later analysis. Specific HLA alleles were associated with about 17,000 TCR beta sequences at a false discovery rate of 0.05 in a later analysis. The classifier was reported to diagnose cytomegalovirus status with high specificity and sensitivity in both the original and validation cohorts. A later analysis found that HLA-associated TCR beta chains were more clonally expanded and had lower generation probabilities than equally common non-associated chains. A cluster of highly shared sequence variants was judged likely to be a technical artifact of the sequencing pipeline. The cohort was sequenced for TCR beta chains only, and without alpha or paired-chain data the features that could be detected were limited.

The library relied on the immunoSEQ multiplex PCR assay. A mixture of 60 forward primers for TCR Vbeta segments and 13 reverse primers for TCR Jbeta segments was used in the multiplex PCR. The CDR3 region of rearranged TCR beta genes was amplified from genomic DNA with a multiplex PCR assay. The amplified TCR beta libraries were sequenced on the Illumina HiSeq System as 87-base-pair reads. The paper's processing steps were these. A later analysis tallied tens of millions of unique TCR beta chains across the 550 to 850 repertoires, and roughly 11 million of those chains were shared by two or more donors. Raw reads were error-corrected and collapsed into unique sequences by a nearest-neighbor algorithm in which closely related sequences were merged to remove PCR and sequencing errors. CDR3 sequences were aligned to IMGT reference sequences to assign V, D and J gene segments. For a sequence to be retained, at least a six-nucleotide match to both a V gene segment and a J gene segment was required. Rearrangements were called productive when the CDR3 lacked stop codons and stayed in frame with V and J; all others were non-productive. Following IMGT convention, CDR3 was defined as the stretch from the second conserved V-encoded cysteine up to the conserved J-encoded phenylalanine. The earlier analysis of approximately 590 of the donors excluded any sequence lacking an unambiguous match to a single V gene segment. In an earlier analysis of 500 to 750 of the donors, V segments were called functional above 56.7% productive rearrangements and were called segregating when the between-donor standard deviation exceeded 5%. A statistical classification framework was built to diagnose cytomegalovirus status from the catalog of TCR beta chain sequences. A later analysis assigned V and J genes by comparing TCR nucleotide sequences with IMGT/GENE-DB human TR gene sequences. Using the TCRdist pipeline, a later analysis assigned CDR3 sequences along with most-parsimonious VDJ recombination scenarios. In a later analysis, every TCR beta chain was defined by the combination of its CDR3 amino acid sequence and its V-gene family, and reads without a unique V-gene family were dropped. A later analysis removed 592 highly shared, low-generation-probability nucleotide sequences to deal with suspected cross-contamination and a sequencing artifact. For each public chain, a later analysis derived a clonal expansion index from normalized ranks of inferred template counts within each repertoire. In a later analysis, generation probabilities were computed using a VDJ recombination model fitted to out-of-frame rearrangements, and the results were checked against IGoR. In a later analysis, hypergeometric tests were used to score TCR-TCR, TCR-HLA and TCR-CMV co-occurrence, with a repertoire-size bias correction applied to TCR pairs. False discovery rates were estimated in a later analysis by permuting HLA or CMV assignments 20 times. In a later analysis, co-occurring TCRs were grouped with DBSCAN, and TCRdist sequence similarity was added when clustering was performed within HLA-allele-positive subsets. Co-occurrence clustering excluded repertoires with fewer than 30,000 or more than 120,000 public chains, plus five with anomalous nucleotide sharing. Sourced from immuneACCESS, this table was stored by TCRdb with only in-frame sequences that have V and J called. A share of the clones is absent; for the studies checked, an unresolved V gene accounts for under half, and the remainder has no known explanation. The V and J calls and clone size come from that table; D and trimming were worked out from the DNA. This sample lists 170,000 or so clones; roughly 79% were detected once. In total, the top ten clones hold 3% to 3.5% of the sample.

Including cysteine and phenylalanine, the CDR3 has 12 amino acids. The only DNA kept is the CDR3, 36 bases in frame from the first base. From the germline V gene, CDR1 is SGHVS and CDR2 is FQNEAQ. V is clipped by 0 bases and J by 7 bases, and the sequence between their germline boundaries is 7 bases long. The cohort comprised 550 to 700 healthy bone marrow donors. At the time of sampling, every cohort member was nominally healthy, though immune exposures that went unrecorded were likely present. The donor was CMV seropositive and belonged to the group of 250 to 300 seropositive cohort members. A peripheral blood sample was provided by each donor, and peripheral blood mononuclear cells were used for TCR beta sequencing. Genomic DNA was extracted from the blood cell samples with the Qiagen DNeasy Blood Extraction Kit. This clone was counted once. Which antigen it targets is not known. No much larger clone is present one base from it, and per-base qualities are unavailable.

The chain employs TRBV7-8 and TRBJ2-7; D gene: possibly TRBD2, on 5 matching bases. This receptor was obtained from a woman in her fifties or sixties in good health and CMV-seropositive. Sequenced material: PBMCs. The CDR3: CASSLAGGEQYF. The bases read TGTGCCAGCAGCTTAGCTGGAGGAGAGCAGTACTTC.